This T cell receptor (beta chain) appears in the sequencing data of a study of blood T cell repertoires in COVID-19. The method was immunoSEQ multiplex PCR; TCRdb's version includes in-frame clones alone and lacks a portion of them. The sample lists about 190,000 clones, approximately 86% occurring once. Trimming took 1 base from V and 3 from J, leaving 10 bases between them. The germline CDR1 and CDR2 sequences are KGHSH and LQKENI. This CDR3 is built from 15 residues. Sequenced: peripheral blood. This receptor was obtained from a man at least 80 years old with COVID-19, enrolled during active disease. The chain combines TRBV18 with TRBJ1-3; the D gene is possibly TRBD1 (6 bases). CDR3: CASSPQGVDGNTIYF. The CDR3, as DNA: TGTGCCAGCTCACCACAGGGGGTAGATGGAAACACCATATATTTT.